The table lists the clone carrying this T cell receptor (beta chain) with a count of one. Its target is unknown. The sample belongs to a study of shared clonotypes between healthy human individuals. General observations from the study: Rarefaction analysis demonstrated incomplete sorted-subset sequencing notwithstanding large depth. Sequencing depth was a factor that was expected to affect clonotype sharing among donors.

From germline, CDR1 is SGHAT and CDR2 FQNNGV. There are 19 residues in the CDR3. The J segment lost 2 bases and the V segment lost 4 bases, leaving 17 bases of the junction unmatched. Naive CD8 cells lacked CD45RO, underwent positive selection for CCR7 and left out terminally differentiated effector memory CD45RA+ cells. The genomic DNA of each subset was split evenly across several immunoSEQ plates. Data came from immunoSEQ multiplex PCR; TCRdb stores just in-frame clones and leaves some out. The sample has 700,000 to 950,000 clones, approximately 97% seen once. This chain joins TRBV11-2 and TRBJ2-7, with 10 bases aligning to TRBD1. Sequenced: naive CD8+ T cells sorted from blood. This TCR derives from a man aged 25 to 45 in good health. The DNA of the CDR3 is TGTGCCAGCAGCTCTACCGGGACAGGGGACTCCCTGAGGGCCTACGAGCAGTACTTC. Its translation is CASSSTGTGDSLRAYEQYF. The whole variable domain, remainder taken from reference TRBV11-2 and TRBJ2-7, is EAGVAQSPRYKIIEKRQSVAFWCNPISGHATLYWYQQILGQGPKLLIQFQNNGVVDDSQLPKDRFSAERLKGVDSTLKIQPAKLEDSAVYLCASSSTGTGDSLRAYEQYFGPGTRLTVT.